A single sample is the source of the 8 T cell receptor beta chains below, sequenced in a study of T cell repertoires in ileal Crohn's disease. Time point indicated: inflamed ileum from the surgical specimen. The protocol was immunoSEQ multiplex PCR, while the TCRdb copy is restricted to in-frame clones and leaves out a portion. Among about 5,500 clones listed, 80% were seen once. Input material: ileal tissue. Every receptor here comes from an adult with Crohn's disease.

The chain joins TRBV7-3 to TRBJ1-2; 7 nucleotides line up with TRBD1. This CDR3 contains 13 residues. The germline CDR1 and CDR2 sequences are SGHTA and FQGTGA. Trimming took 0 bases from V and 8 from J; bases not matched to a gene: 3. The CDR3 DNA follows: TGTGCCAGCAGCTTAACCAGGGGGAGAGGCTACACCTTC. Amino acids: CASSLTRGRGYTF.

This chain links TRBV5-4 with TRBJ1-2; TRBD1 might be the D (5 bases). Germline CDR1 reads SGHNT; CDR2 reads YYREEE (reference sequence). The CDR3 contains 13 residues. The ends were cut back, 7 bases at V and 8 bases at J, with 18 bases in the middle. CDR3 sequence: CASSLKGARGYTF. The DNA of the CDR3 is TGTGCCAGCTCCCTTAAAGGGGCGCGGGGCTACACCTTC.

This chain joins TRBV5-6 and TRBJ2-2; D unclear. The CDR3 totals 14 residues. Germline V lookup: CDR1 SGHDT, CDR2 YYEEEE. Deletions cut 1 base from V and 4 bases from J, with 8 bases between. DNA for the CDR3: TGTGCCAGCAGCTTGTCTGGGATCACCGGGGAGCTGTTTTTT. It yields the protein CASSLSGITGELFF.

As DNA, the CDR3 is TGTGCCAGCAGTTCAGACAGGGGGAGCGAGCAGTACTTC. Amino acids: CASSSDRGSEQYF. The V call is TRBV7-7, the J call TRBJ2-7; TRBD1 agrees at 9 bases. The CDR3 sequence is 13 residues long. The V segment lost 6 bases and the J segment 6 bases; nucleotides outside the gene matches: 6. CDR1 SSHAT and CDR2 FNYEAQ come from the germline V gene (reference sequence).

This clone occurred a few times. The chain combines TRBV13 with TRBJ1-4, with TRBD1 matching 11 bases. The J segment lost 10 bases and the V segment lost 5 bases, leaving 6 bases of the junction unmatched. In germline, CDR1 is PRHDT, CDR2 FYEKMQ (reference sequence). This CDR3 spans 14 amino acids. CDR3 sequence: CASSPDRGRGKLFF. The CDR3 nucleotides are TGTGCCAGCAGCCCGGACAGGGGGCGTGGAAAACTGTTTTTT.

The J gene is TRBJ2-1, the V gene TRBV4-3; TRBD2 matches at 14 bases. The germline gives CDR1 LGHNA, CDR2 YSLEER. With 4 bases clipped from V and 6 bases from J, the junction kept 8 bases outside the gene matches. The CDR3 consists of 17 residues. The CDR3 DNA sequence: TGCGCCAGCAGCCCCCGACTAGCGGGGGGGCCCCGCAATGAGCAGTTCTTC. It yields the protein CASSPRLAGGPRNEQFF.

CDR3 coding DNA: TGTGCCAGCTGGGGACAGGGGCGGGGAACTGAAGCTTTCTTT. Translated, it gives CASWGQGRGTEAFF. The J gene is TRBJ1-1, the V gene TRBV28; 10 bases agree with TRBD1. V was pared by 8 bases and J by 5 bases, with 8 bases of the junction left unmatched. The CDR3 runs to 14 residues. Germline-derived CDR1 and CDR2 are MDHEN and SYDVKM.

This clone was found once. This CDR3 is CASSLITSGGATSSYNEQFF. CDR3 bases: TGTGCCAGCAGTTTAATCACTAGCGGGGGGGCGACAAGCTCCTACAATGAGCAGTTCTTC. The chain employs TRBV27 and TRBJ2-1; the match to TRBD2 covers 13 bases. This CDR3 is 20 amino acids long. Per germline, CDR1 MNHEY and CDR2 SMNVEV (reference sequence). The V gene end was trimmed by 2 bases and the J gene end by 0 bases; junction bases not matched to a gene: 10.